This TCR beta chain was recorded in a study of shared clonotypes between healthy human individuals. Study results and limitations: Non-shared clonotypes had lower generation probabilities than clonotypes shared by all four sorted-subset donors.

As concerns this clone: Its specificity is not known.

Naive CD8 cells, CD45RO-negative and positively selected for CCR7, excluded terminally differentiated effector memory CD45RA+ cells. V lost 3 bases, J lost 14 bases, and 23 bases lay in between. CDR3 length: 15 residues. Germline CDR1 reads SEHNR; CDR2 reads FQNEAQ (reference sequence). The protocol was immunoSEQ multiplex PCR, while the TCRdb copy is restricted to in-frame clones and leaves out a portion. The sample has 1.5 million to 2.5 million clones, roughly 95% seen once. This clonotype was sampled from a man in his late teens or twenties in good health. Input material: naive CD8+ T cells sorted from blood. The rearrangement uses TRBV7-9 and TRBJ2-1, with D possibly being TRBD2 (5 bases). DNA of the CDR3: TGTGCCAGCAGCTTGGACCTTTCGTGGGAGCTTTTGGAGTTCTTC. Translating gives CASSLDLSWELLEFF.